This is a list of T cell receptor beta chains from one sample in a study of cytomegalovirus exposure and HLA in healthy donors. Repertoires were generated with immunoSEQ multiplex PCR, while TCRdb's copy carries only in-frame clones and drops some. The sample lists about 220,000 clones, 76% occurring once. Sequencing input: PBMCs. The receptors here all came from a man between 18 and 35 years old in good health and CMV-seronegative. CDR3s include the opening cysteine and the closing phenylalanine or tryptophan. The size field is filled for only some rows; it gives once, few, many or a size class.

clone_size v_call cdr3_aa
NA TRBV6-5 CASSYSVTGGGGYTF
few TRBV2 CASSLNQPQHF
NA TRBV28 CASSLTSGWSYEQYF
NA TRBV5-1 CASSLGLAYDEQYF
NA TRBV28 CASSPTTSGSYNEQFF
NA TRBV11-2 CASSSSGFSDNEQFF
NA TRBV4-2 CASSQEGIAGVGYEQYF
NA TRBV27 CASSFEGLSNQPQHF
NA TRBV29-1 CSVLRAGEEQYF
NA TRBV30 CAWSAQTGKLAQYF
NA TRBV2 CASTPARVSYEQYF
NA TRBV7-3 CASRPQGSGTEAFF
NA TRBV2 CASTEAGTGVGGYTF
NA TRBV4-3 CASSQDQQGGTEAFF